Below are 26 T cell receptor beta chains sequenced from a single sample in a study of blood T cell repertoires in COVID-19. TCRdb's table, derived via immunoSEQ multiplex PCR, lists solely in-frame clones and lacks some. Of 35,000 to 45,000 clones in the sample, approximately 83% were seen once. Sequenced material: peripheral blood. The source of these receptors is a man in his forties with active COVID-19.

CDR3 in amino acids: CASSEAGSIEQYF. In DNA form, the CDR3 reads TGTGCCAGCAGTGAAGCAGGGAGCATCGAGCAGTACTTC. The chain carries TRBV6-1 and TRBJ2-7, with D maybe TRBD2 (5 bases). This CDR3 comprises 13 residues. The germline CDR1 and CDR2 sequences are MNHNS and SASEGT. Trimming took off 0 bases at V and 6 bases at J, with 9 bases between the two ends.

The V and J genes are TRBV30 and TRBJ2-1, with D maybe TRBD1 (6 bases). CDR3 length: 14 residues. The V and J ends lost 0 bases and 6 bases respectively, with 12 bases between them. CDR1 and CDR2 (germline): GTSNPN, SVGIG (reference sequence). The CDR3 region is CAWSVQGPANEQFF. CDR3 nucleotide sequence: TGTGCCTGGAGTGTACAGGGACCGGCCAATGAGCAGTTCTTC.

This clone was recorded only once. The gene calls are TRBV27 and TRBJ2-1; 7 bases map to TRBD2. The length of the CDR3 is 17 residues. CDR1 is MNHEY and CDR2 is SMNVEV in the germline V gene (reference sequence). Trimming took 2 bases from V and 3 from J; bases not matched to a gene: 10. CDR3: CASSLGVGGRGYNEQFF. As DNA, the CDR3 is TGTGCCAGCAGTTTAGGTGTTGGGGGGAGGGGCTACAATGAGCAGTTCTTC.

The V and J genes are TRBV18 and TRBJ2-2; a weak D match, TRBD1 (6 bases). The length of the CDR3 is 16 residues. Germline CDR1 reads KGHSH; CDR2 reads LQKENI. V lost 0 bases to trimming and J lost 0 bases, with 8 bases between them. The CDR3: CASSPPGHTNTGELFF. The CDR3 DNA reads as TGTGCCAGCTCACCACCGGGACACACGAACACCGGGGAGCTGTTTTTT.

This clone has just one count. CDR3 region: CASRWGRDGYTF. CDR3 in DNA: TGTGCCAGCAGGTGGGGGCGCGACGGCTACACCTTC. The chain carries TRBV27 and TRBJ1-2, with TRBD1 as a possible D gene (6 bases). Trimming cost V 6 bases and J 8 bases, with 13 bases left between them. The CDR3 is 12 residues long. Germline assignment: CDR1 MNHEY and CDR2 SMNVEV (reference sequence).

The rearrangement joins TRBV18 to TRBJ1-2, with 9 bases aligning to TRBD1. CDR3 size: 15 residues. V lost 0 bases to trimming and J lost 4 bases; unmatched junction nucleotides: 3. Looked up from germline, CDR1 is KGHSH and CDR2 is LQKENI. Written as DNA, the CDR3 is TGTGCCAGCTCACCACCCGGGACAGGGACCTATGGCTACACCTTC. This translates into CASSPPGTGTYGYTF.

The rearrangement uses TRBV5-1 and TRBJ2-7; D is possibly TRBD2 (5 bases). The germline V gene encodes CDR1 SGHRS and CDR2 YFSETQ. Deletions cut 0 bases from V and 3 bases from J, with 16 bases between. The CDR3 is made up of 16 amino acids. CDR3 DNA sequence: TGCGCCAGCAGCTTGGCCCCAGCGGTCGTAGGCTACGAGCAGTACTTC. This codes for CASSLAPAVVGYEQYF.

The chain employs TRBV5-4 and TRBJ2-7; TRBD2 matches at 8 bases. V shed 1 base and J 2 bases; nucleotides not matched to a gene: 5. This CDR3 is 15 amino acids long. Germline V lookup: CDR1 SGHNT, CDR2 YYREEE (reference sequence). The CDR3 loop reads CASSLMGGGTYEQYF. The CDR3 nucleotides read TGTGCCAGCAGCTTGATGGGCGGGGGGACCTACGAGCAGTACTTC.

The chain links TRBV5-1 to TRBJ2-7; 7 nucleotides line up with TRBD1. The CDR3 loop spans 14 amino acids. Trimming took 2 bases from V and 6 from J; bases not matched to a gene: 8. CDR1 SGHRS and CDR2 YFSETQ come from the germline V gene. CDR3 sequence (DNA): TGCGCCAGCAGCTTACAGGGGAGAACGATCGAGCAGTACTTC. Its protein is CASSLQGRTIEQYF.

The chain uses TRBV19 and TRBJ1-1; 8 bases agree with TRBD1. CDR1 and CDR2 from the germline V gene are LNHDA and SQIVND (reference sequence). The length of the CDR3 is 15 residues. J gave up 5 bases and V 1 base, and 6 bases lay outside the gene matches. The chain's CDR3 is CASSIGPTGETEAFF. The DNA for the CDR3 is TGTGCCAGTAGTATAGGTCCGACAGGGGAGACTGAAGCTTTCTTT.

The rearrangement uses TRBV30 and TRBJ2-1, with 7 bases fitting TRBD2. The CDR3 loop spans 13 amino acids. The V gene end was trimmed by 2 bases and the J gene end by 12 bases; junction bases not matched to a gene: 10. CDR1 is GTSNPN, CDR2 SVGIG, per germline (reference sequence). The CDR3 DNA sequence: TGTGCCTGGAGTAAACAGCCCGGCGGGGGGCAGTTCTTC. Amino acid sequence: CAWSKQPGGGQFF.

In this sample, this clone turned up a few times. The genes are TRBV5-1 and TRBJ1-2; possibly TRBD1 for D (5 bases). This CDR3 region has 12 residues. Per germline, CDR1 SGHRS and CDR2 YFSETQ. The V end lost 4 bases, the J end lost 5 bases, and 9 bases lay between the germline ends. CDR3 nucleotides: TGCGCCAGCAGCACCGGGGGATATGGCTACACCTTC. Amino acid sequence: CASSTGGYGYTF. The whole variable domain, filled in from reference TRBV5-1 and TRBJ1-2, reads KAGVTQTPRYLIKTRGQQVTLSCSPISGHRSVSWYQQTPGQGLQFLFEYFSETQRNKGNFPGRFSGRQFSNSRSEMNVSTLELGDSALYLCASSTGGYGYTFGSGTRLTVV.

The chain carries TRBV27 and TRBJ2-7; D remains unclear. The CDR3 covers 15 residues. Trimming removed 0 bases from V and 3 bases from J, with 12 bases in between. CDR1 MNHEY and CDR2 SMNVEV come from the germline V gene (reference sequence). CDR3 region: CASSLSRPRIYEQYF. CDR3 DNA sequence: TGTGCCAGCAGTTTATCCCGACCTAGAATCTACGAGCAGTACTTC.

The V gene is TRBV19, the J gene TRBJ2-7, with TRBD1 matching 9 bases. Trimming took 9 bases from V and 2 from J; bases not matched to a gene: 5. This CDR3 is 13 amino acids long. The germline CDR1 and CDR2 sequences are LNHDA and SQIVND (reference sequence). DNA for the CDR3: TGTGCCAGCCAGGGACAGGGTCCCTACGAGCAGTACTTC. This sequence encodes CASQGQGPYEQYF.

The chain combines TRBV4-2 with TRBJ2-3; 9 nucleotides match TRBD2. V was pared by 4 bases and J by 2 bases, with 7 bases of the junction left unmatched. CDR3 size: 16 residues. CDR1 is LGHNA and CDR2 is YNFKEQ in the germline V gene. The CDR3 here is CASSPTSGSITDTQYF. The CDR3 DNA follows: TGTGCCAGCAGCCCGACTAGCGGTTCGATCACAGATACGCAGTATTTT.

The chain employs TRBV7-3 and TRBJ1-5; 7 nucleotides align to TRBD1. The CDR3 sequence is 18 residues long. Trimming cost V 2 bases and J 0 bases; bases outside gene matches: 10. Germline values: CDR1 SGHTA, CDR2 FQGTGA. CDR3 residues: CASSLGRDRDLSNQPQHF. For the CDR3, the DNA is TGTGCCAGCAGCTTAGGCCGGGACAGAGACCTTAGCAATCAGCCCCAGCATTTT.

The rearrangement joins TRBV19 to TRBJ1-2, with 8 positions matching TRBD1. This CDR3 is 14 amino acids long. The J segment lost 0 bases and the V segment lost 6 bases, leaving 3 bases of the junction unmatched. Germline-derived CDR1 and CDR2 are LNHDA and SQIVND (reference sequence). CDR3 sequence reads: CASRRDRSNYGYTF. In nucleotides, the CDR3 is TGTGCCAGTAGAAGGGACAGGTCTAACTATGGCTACACCTTC.

This chain links TRBV7-3 with TRBJ2-5; D gene uncertain. This CDR3 has 14 amino acids. Germline V lookup: CDR1 SGHTA, CDR2 FQGTGA. Trimming took off 1 base at V and 1 base at J, with 7 bases between the two ends. The CDR3 protein is CASSLNPGQETQYF. In nucleotides, the CDR3 is TGTGCCAGCAGCTTAAATCCAGGCCAAGAGACCCAGTACTTC.

This CDR3 reads CASRRVNAEAFF. CDR3 nucleotides: TGCGCCAGCAGGAGGGTGAATGCTGAAGCTTTCTTT. V and J are TRBV5-1 and TRBJ1-1, with no clear D. The CDR3 loop spans 12 amino acids. CDR1 is SGHRS and CDR2 is YFSETQ in the germline V gene. Trimming took 5 bases from V and 6 from J, leaving 11 bases between them. The full variable domain, in which reference TRBV5-1 and TRBJ1-1 provide the parts outside the CDR3, is KAGVTQTPRYLIKTRGQQVTLSCSPISGHRSVSWYQQTPGQGLQFLFEYFSETQRNKGNFPGRFSGRQFSNSRSEMNVSTLELGDSALYLCASRRVNAEAFFGQGTRLTVV.

This chain joins TRBV27 and TRBJ2-7, with 9 bases fitting TRBD1. CDR1 and CDR2 from the germline V gene are MNHEY and SMNVEV (reference sequence). CDR3 size: 16 residues. J was trimmed by 3 bases and V by 3 bases; bases with no gene match: 9. The CDR3 coding sequence is TGTGCCAGCAGTTTGAGTTTAGGGGACAGGGTCTACGAGCAGTACTTC. Protein product: CASSLSLGDRVYEQYF.

This chain links TRBV5-1 with TRBJ2-7; a weak D match, TRBD2 (6 bases). V lost 6 bases, J lost 2 bases, and 15 bases lay in between. Germline V CDR1 and CDR2: SGHRS, YFSETQ. The CDR3 has 14 residues. CDR3 sequence: CASTAGGLAYEQYF. The CDR3 bases are TGCGCCAGCACTGCAGGAGGGTTAGCCTACGAGCAGTACTTC.

The J gene is TRBJ2-3, the V gene TRBV18; TRBD2 matches at 13 bases. Trimming cost V 4 bases and J 3 bases; bases outside gene matches: 1. Germline V gene data show CDR1 as KGHSH and CDR2 as LQKENI. This CDR3 contains 15 residues. The CDR3 nucleotides are TGTGCCAGCTCACGGACTAGCGGGAGAACAGATACGCAGTATTTT. As protein: CASSRTSGRTDTQYF.

This chain links TRBV5-4 with TRBJ1-1, with TRBD1 matching over 9 bases. The V gene's germline CDR1 is SGHNT and CDR2 YYREEE (reference sequence). CDR3 length: 16 amino acids. The V gene end was trimmed by 4 bases and the J gene end by 4 bases; junction bases not matched to a gene: 11. Here the CDR3 reads CASSPNPTGGSTEAFF. The CDR3 DNA is TGTGCCAGCAGCCCCAACCCGACAGGGGGAAGCACTGAAGCTTTCTTT.

This rearrangement joins TRBV5-4 to TRBJ2-2; 7 nucleotides match TRBD2. Germline CDR1 reads SGHNT; CDR2 reads YYREEE (reference sequence). This CDR3 is 14 amino acids long. Germline trimming cut 4 bases from V and 2 bases from J; bases unmatched to any gene: 2. This chain's CDR3 is CASSPSGNTGELFF. CDR3 bases: TGTGCCAGCAGCCCTAGCGGTAACACCGGGGAGCTGTTTTTT.

The chain recombines TRBV19 with TRBJ2-7, with a weak D call TRBD1 (6 bases). Trimming took off 6 bases at V and 0 bases at J, with 12 bases between the two ends. The germline gives CDR1 LNHDA, CDR2 SQIVND (reference sequence). This CDR3 has 14 residues. In DNA, the CDR3 is TGTGCCAGTAGCCCGGACAGAGACTCCTACGAGCAGTACTTC. This encodes CASSPDRDSYEQYF.

This chain links TRBV18 with TRBJ2-5, with 9 bases aligning to TRBD2. CDR3 length: 14 amino acids. The V gene end was trimmed by 3 bases and the J gene end by 3 bases; junction bases not matched to a gene: 2. Germline CDR1 and CDR2: KGHSH and LQKENI. The CDR3 DNA follows: TGTGCCAGCTCACCCGGACTAGCGAAAGAGACCCAGTACTTC. Amino acid sequence: CASSPGLAKETQYF.